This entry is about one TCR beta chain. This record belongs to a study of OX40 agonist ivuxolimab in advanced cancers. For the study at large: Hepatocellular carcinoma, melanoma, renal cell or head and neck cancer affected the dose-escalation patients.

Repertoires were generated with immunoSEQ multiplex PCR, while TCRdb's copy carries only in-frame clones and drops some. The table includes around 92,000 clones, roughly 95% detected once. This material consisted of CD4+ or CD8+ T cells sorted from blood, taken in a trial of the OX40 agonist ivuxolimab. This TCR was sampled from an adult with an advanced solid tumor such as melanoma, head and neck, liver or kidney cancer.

The CDR3 here is CAIRGTGGGSYEQYF. The CDR3 DNA reads as TGTGCCATCAGGGGGACAGGGGGAGGCTCCTACGAGCAGTACTTC. The rearrangement uses TRBV10-3 and TRBJ2-7; 11 nucleotides match TRBD1. Losses at the gene ends were 6 bases for V and 0 bases for J; bases not matched to a gene: 4. The CDR3 spans 15 residues. Germline loops: CDR1 ENHRY, CDR2 SYGVKD.